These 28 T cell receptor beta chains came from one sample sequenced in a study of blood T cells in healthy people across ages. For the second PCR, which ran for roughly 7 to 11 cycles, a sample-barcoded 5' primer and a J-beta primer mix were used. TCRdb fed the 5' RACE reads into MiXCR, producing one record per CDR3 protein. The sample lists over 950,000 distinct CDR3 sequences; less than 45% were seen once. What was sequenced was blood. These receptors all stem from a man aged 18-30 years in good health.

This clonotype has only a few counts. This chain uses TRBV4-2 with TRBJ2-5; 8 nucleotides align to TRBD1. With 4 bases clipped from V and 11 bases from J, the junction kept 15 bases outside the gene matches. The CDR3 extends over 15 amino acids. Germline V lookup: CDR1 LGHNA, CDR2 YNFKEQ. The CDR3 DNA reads TGTGCCAGCAGCCTGGGACAGGAACATACCGTTGAGCAGTACTTC. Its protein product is CASSLGQEHTVEQYF.

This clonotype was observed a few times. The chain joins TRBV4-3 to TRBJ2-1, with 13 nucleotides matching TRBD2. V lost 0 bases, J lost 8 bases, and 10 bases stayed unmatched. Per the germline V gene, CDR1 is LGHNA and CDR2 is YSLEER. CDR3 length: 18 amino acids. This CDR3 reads CASSQDGYGTSGEDEQFF. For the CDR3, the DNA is TGCGCCAGCAGCCAAGATGGGTACGGGACTAGCGGGGAGGATGAGCAGTTCTTC.

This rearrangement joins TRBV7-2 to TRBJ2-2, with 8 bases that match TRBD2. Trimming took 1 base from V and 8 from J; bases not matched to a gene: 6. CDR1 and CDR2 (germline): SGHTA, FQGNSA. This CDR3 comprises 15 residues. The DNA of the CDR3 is TGTGCCAGCAGCTTAGACGGTCAGCGGGGGGGGGAGCTGTTTTTT. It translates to CASSLDGQRGGELFF.

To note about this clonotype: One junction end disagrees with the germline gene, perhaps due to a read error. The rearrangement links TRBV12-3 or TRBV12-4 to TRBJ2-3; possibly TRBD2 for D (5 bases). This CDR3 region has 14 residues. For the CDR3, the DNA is TGTGCCAGCAGTCCAGGACTCGGCACAGATACGGAGTATTTT. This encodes CASSPGLGTDTEYF.

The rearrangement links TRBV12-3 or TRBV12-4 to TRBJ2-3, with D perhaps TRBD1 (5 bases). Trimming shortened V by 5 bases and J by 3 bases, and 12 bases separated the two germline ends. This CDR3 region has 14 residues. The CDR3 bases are TGTGCCAGCAGTATCAGGGTTAGAACAGATACGCAGTATTTT. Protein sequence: CASSIRVRTDTQYF.

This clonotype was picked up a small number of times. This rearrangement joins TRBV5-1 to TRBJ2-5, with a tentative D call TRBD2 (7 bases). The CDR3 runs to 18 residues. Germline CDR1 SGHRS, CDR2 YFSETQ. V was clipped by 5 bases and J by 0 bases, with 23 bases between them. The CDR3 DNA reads TGCGCCAGCAGATCCCGTCGGATTGCGGGGGCAAACCAAGAGACCCAGTACTTC. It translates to CASRSRRIAGANQETQYF.

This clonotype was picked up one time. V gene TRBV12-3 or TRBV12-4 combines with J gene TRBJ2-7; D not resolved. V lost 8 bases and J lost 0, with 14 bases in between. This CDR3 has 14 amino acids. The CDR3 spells CASSVAVLSYEQYF. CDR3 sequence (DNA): TGTGCCAGCTCGGTGGCAGTACTCTCCTACGAGCAGTACTTC.

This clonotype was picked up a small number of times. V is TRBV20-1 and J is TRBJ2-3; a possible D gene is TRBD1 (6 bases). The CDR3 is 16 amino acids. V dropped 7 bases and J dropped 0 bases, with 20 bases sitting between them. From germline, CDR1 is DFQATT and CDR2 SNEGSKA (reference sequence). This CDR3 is CSVDVRTVLSTDTQYF. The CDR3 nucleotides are TGCAGTGTCGATGTACGGACAGTCCTTAGCACAGATACGCAGTATTTT.

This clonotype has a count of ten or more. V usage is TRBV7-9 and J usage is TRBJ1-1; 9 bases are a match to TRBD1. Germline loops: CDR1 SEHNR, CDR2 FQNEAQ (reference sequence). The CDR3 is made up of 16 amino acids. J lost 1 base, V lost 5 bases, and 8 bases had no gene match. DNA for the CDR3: TGTGCCAGCAGCCCCAAGGGACAGGGAACGAACACTGAAGCTTTCTTT. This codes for CASSPKGQGTNTEAFF.

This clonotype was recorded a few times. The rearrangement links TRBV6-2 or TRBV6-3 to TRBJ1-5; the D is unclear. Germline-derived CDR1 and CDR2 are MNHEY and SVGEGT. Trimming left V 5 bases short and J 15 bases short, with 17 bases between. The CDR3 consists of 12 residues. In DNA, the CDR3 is TGTGCCAGCAGTCCCCCCAAGACTTCCCCGCATTTT. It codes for CASSPPKTSPHF.

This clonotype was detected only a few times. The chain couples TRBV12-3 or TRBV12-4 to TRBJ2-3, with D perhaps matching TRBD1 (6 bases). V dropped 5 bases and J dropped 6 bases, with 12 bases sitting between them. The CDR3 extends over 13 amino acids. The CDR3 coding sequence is TGTGCCAGCAGTCGCGGACAGACGGATACGCAGTATTTT. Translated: CASSRGQTDTQYF.

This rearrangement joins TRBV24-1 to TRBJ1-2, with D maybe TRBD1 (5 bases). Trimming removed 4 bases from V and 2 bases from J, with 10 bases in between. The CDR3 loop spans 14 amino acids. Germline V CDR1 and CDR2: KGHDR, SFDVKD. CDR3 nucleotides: TGTGCCACCAGTGAGTTGGACAAGAACTATGGCTACACCTTC. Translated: CATSELDKNYGYTF.

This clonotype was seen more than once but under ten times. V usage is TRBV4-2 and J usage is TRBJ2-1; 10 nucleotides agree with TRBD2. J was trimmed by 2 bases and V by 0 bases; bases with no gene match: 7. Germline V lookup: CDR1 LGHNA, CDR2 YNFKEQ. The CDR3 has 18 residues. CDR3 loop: CASSQDLILAGAYNEQFF. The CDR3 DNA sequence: TGTGCCAGCAGCCAAGATCTTATTCTAGCGGGGGCCTACAATGAGCAGTTCTTC.

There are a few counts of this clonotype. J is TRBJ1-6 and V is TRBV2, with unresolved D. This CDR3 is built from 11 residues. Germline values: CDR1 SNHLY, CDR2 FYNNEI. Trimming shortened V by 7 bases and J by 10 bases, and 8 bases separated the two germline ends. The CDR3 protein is CASMADSPLHF. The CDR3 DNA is TGTGCCAGCATGGCAGACTCACCCCTCCACTTT. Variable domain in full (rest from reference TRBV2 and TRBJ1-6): EPEVTQTPSHQVTQMGQEVILRCVPISNHLYFYWYRQILGQKVEFLVSFYNNEISEKSEIFDDQFSVERPDGSNFTLKIRSTKLEDSAMYFCASMADSPLHFGNGTRLTVT.

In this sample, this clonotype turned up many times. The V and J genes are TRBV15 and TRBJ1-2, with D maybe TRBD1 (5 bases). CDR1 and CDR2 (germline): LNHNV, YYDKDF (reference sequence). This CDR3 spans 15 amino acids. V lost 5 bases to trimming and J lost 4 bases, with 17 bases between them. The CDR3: CATSRGRGTAYGYTF. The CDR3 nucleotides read TGTGCCACCAGCCGAGGAAGAGGGACTGCCTATGGCTACACCTTC.

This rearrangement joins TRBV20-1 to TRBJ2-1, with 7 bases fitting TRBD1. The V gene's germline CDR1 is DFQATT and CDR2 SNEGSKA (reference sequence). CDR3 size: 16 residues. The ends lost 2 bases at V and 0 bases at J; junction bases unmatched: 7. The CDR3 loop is CSARPPDRPSYNEQFF. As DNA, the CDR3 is TGCAGTGCTAGACCTCCGGACAGGCCCTCCTACAATGAGCAGTTCTTC.

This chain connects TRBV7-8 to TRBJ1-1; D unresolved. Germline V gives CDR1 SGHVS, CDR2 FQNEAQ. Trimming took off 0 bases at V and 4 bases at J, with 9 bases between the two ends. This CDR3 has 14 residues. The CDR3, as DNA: TGTGCCAGCAGCTTAGCCCCCAGAACCACTGAAGCTTTCTTT. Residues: CASSLAPRTTEAFF.

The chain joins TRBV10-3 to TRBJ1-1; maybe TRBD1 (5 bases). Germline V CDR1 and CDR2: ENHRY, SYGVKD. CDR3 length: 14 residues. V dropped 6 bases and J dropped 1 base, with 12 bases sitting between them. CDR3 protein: CAISTGLKNTEAFF. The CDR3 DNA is TGTGCCATCAGCACAGGTCTCAAGAACACTGAAGCTTTCTTT.

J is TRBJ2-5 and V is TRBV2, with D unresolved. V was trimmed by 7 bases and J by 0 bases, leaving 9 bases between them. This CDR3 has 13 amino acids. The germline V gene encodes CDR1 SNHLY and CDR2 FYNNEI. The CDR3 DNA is TGTGCCAGCACTGACGGAAACCAAGAGACCCAGTACTTC. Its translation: CASTDGNQETQYF.

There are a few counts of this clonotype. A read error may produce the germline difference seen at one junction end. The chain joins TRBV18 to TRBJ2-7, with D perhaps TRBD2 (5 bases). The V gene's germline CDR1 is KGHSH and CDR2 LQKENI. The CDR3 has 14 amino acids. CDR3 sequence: CASSPYGGPYEQYF. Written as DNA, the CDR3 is TGTGCCAGTTCACCATATGGAGGACCCTACGAGCAGTACTTC.

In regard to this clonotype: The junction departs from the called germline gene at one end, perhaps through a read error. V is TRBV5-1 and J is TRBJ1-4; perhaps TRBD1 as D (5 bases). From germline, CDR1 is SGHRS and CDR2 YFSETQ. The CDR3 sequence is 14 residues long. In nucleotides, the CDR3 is TGCGCCAGCAGCTCGGGACGGCTTAATGAAGAACTGTTTTTT. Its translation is CASSSGRLNEELFF.

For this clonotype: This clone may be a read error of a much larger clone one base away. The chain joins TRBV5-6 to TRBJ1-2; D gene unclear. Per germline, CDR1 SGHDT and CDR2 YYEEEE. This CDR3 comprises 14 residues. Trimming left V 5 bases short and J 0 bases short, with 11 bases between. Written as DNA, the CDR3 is TGTGCCAGCAGTTCGGACGGAGCTAACTATGGCTACACCTTC. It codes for CASSSDGANYGYTF. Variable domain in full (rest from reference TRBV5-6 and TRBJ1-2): DAGVTQSPTHLIKTRGQQVTLRCSPKSGHDTVSWYQQALGQGPQFIFQYYEEEERQRGNFPDRFSGHQFPNYSSELNVNALLLGDSALYLCASSSDGANYGYTFGSGTRLTVV.

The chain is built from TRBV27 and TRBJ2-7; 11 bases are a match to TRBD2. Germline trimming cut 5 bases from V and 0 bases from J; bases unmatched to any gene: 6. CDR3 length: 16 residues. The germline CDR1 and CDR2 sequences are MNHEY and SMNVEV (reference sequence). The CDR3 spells CASSNVLAGGSYEQYF. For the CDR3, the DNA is TGTGCCAGCAGTAACGTTCTAGCGGGGGGCTCCTACGAGCAGTACTTC.

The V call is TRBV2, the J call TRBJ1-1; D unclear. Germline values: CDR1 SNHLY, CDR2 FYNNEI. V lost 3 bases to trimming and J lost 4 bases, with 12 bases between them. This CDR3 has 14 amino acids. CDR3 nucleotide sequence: TGTGCCAGCAGTGACAAGGGATCGGCCACTGAAGCTTTCTTT. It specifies CASSDKGSATEAFF.

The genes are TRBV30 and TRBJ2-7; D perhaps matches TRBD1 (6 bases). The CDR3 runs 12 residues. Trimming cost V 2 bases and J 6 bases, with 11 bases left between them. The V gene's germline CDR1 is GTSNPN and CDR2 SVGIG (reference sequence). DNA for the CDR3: TGTGCCTGGAGTCCCACAGGGTCCGAGCAGTACTTC. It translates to CAWSPTGSEQYF.

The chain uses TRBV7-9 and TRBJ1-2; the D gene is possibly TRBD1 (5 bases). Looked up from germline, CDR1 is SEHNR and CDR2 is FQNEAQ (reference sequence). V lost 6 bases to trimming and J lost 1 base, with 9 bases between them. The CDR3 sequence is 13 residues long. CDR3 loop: CASRLTDNYGYTF. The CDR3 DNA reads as TGTGCCAGCAGACTGACAGATAACTATGGCTACACCTTC. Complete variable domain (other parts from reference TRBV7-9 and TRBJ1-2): DTGVSQNPRHKITKRGQNVTFRCDPISEHNRLYWYRQTLGQGPEFLTYFQNEAQLEKSRLLSDRFSAERPKGSFSTLEIQRTEQGDSAMYLCASRLTDNYGYTFGSGTRLTVV.

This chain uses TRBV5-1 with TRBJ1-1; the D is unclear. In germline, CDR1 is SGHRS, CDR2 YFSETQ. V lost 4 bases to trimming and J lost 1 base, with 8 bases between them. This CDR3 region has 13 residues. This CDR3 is CASSASGNTEAFF. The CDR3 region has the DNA TGCGCCAGCAGCGCTTCAGGGAACACTGAAGCTTTCTTT.

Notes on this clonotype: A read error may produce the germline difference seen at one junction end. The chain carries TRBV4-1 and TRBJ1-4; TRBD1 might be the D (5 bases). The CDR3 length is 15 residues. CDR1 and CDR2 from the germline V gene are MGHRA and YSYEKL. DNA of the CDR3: TGCGCCGGCAGCCAAGTGGGGGTGGAGAGTGAAAAACTGTTTTTT. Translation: CAGSQVGVESEKLFF.